A single sample gave rise to the 30 T cell receptor beta chains below, sequenced in a study of blood T cell repertoires in COVID-19. Profiling relied on immunoSEQ multiplex PCR, and the TCRdb table lists in-frame clones only, not all of them. The data show some 270,000 clones, 70% to 90% seen once. Sequencing was done on a sample of PBMCs or T cells enriched from blood (not recorded which). The receptors derive from a woman between 50 and 59 years old who had been exposed to COVID-19.

The chain is built from TRBV7-2 and TRBJ1-5; D might be TRBD1 (6 bases). V was pared by 1 base and J by 4 bases, with 14 bases between. Germline values: CDR1 SGHTA, CDR2 FQGNSA. This CDR3 is built from 16 residues. This chain's CDR3 is CASSLEGRGSNQPQHF. The CDR3 bases are TGTGCCAGCAGCTTAGAGGGGAGGGGGTCGAATCAGCCCCAGCATTTT.

This clone was counted a few times. The chain has TRBV28 and TRBJ1-4, with D uncertain. The CDR3 spans 12 residues. V lost 1 base, J lost 8 bases, and 5 bases lay in between. CDR1 is MDHEN and CDR2 is SYDVKM in the germline V gene. Here the CDR3 DNA reads TGTGCCAGCAGTTTATCTAGAGAAAAACTGTTTTTT. Translating gives CASSLSREKLFF. Filled out from reference TRBV28 and TRBJ1-4, the complete variable domain reads DVKVTQSSRYLVKRTGEKVFLECVQDMDHENMFWYRQDPGLGLRLIYFSYDVKMKEKGDIPEGYSVSREKKERFSLILESASTNQTSMYLCASSLSREKLFFGSGTQLSVL.

This chain uses TRBV20-1 with TRBJ2-7; weak D call: TRBD1 (5 bases). This CDR3 is 11 amino acids long. The germline CDR1 and CDR2 sequences are DFQATT and SNEGSKA (reference sequence). Trimming took off 3 bases at V and 2 bases at J, with 5 bases between the two ends. The CDR3: CSARGPYEQYF. DNA for the CDR3: TGCAGTGCTAGGGGGCCCTACGAGCAGTACTTC.

Only one count was recorded for this clone. The V gene is TRBV7-9, the J gene TRBJ2-3, with 11 nucleotides matching TRBD2. The CDR3 has 17 residues. Germline trimming cut 4 bases from V and 2 bases from J; bases unmatched to any gene: 8. From germline, CDR1 is SEHNR and CDR2 FQNEAQ (reference sequence). CDR3 DNA: TGTGCCAGCAGCTCGCGGACTAGCGGGCTCTCCACAGATACGCAGTATTTT. It is translated as CASSSRTSGLSTDTQYF.

The rearrangement links TRBV11-2 to TRBJ1-1; D is unresolved. This CDR3 comprises 13 residues. Germline-derived CDR1 and CDR2 are SGHAT and FQNNGV. V was pared by 3 bases and J by 3 bases, with 8 bases between. As DNA, the CDR3 is TGTGCCAGCAGCTTTAGTCGGGACACTGAAGCTTTCTTT. Its translation is CASSFSRDTEAFF.

This clone was seen just once. Other DNA sequences in this sample translate to the same CDR3. The V gene is TRBV3-1 (or the pseudogene TRBV3-2), the J gene TRBJ1-3; D gene unclear. Germline-derived CDR1 and CDR2 are LGHDT and YNNKEL (reference sequence). This CDR3 comprises 13 residues. Trimming pared 1 base from V and 7 bases from J, leaving 8 bases between. CDR3 loop: CASSQVTGNTIYF. The CDR3 DNA sequence: TGTGCCAGCAGCCAAGTTACGGGGAACACCATATATTTT.

V gene TRBV7-3 combines with J gene TRBJ2-5; possible D gene TRBD2, 6 bases. V lost 2 bases, J lost 5 bases, and 18 bases lay in between. The CDR3 runs 16 residues. Germline-derived CDR1 and CDR2 are SGHTA and FQGTGA. CDR3 nucleotides: TGTGCCAGCAGCTTATCCCCGCAGGCGGGATGGGAGACCCAGTACTTC. It translates to CASSLSPQAGWETQYF.

This clone was found a few times. The chain uses TRBV4-1 and TRBJ1-2; TRBD1 might be the D (6 bases). Germline CDR1 is MGHRA and CDR2 is YSYEKL. The CDR3 spans 15 residues. The V and J ends lost 4 bases and 8 bases respectively, with 20 bases between them. CDR3 sequence (DNA): TGCGCCAGCAGCCTCCAAGACAGGTGGGGTTCGGGCTACACCTTC. It specifies CASSLQDRWGSGYTF.

This rearrangement joins TRBV28 to TRBJ1-2; TRBD1 matches 9 bases. After removal of 4 bases from V and 5 bases from J, the junction contained 17 bases not matched to a gene. This CDR3 has 18 residues. CDR1 is MDHEN and CDR2 is SYDVKM in the germline V gene. The CDR3 region has the DNA TGTGCCAGCAGTTCCAATTTTGTCTACAGGGGGCGTGGGTATGGCTACACCTTC. Protein sequence: CASSSNFVYRGRGYGYTF.

The rearrangement joins TRBV10-3 to TRBJ2-3; D ambiguous. The V end lost 0 bases, the J end lost 6 bases, and 7 bases lay between the germline ends. Germline CDR1 is ENHRY and CDR2 is SYGVKD. The CDR3 loop spans 13 amino acids. This CDR3 reads CAISESARDTQYF. CDR3 nucleotide sequence: TGTGCCATCAGTGAGTCGGCGAGGGATACGCAGTATTTT.

The chain joins TRBV28 to TRBJ1-2; 7 nucleotides line up with TRBD1. J gave up 4 bases and V 7 bases, and 9 bases lay outside the gene matches. CDR1 MDHEN and CDR2 SYDVKM come from the germline V gene. This CDR3 contains 14 residues. CDR3 sequence reads: CASIQGSYSYGYTF. The CDR3 DNA follows: TGTGCCAGCATACAGGGGTCGTACTCCTATGGCTACACCTTC.

The genes are TRBV20-1 and TRBJ2-7, with TRBD2 identical over 10 bases. The CDR3 loop spans 18 amino acids. J gave up 2 bases and V 3 bases, and 16 bases lay outside the gene matches. From germline, CDR1 is DFQATT and CDR2 SNEGSKA (reference sequence). The CDR3 loop reads CSASTGKRGGRSTYEQYF. Here the CDR3 DNA reads TGCAGTGCTAGTACTGGGAAGCGGGGGGGCCGGTCGACCTACGAGCAGTACTTC.

The chain recombines TRBV19 with TRBJ2-3; D not resolved. Germline CDR1 is LNHDA and CDR2 is SQIVND (reference sequence). Trimming cost V 3 bases and J 4 bases, with 11 bases left between them. The CDR3 covers 14 residues. Written as DNA, the CDR3 is TGTGCCAGTAGTATCAGGCCCCCCGCAGATACGCAGTATTTT. Translating gives CASSIRPPADTQYF.

The V gene is TRBV19, the J gene TRBJ1-2; no reliable D call. The CDR3 has 14 residues. With 6 bases removed from V and 5 bases from J, the gap between germline ends came to 16 bases. CDR1 LNHDA and CDR2 SQIVND come from the germline V gene (reference sequence). The CDR3 bases are TGTGCCAGTAGCGAAGGGCGGGCGGATTATGGCTACACCTTC. Residues: CASSEGRADYGYTF.

This clone was recorded once. The J gene is TRBJ2-6, the V gene TRBV6-2 or TRBV6-3; D is perhaps TRBD1 (6 bases). V was shortened by 6 bases and J by 4 bases, with 25 bases between the two germline ends. The CDR3 is 19 amino acids. Germline assignment: CDR1 MNHEY and CDR2 SVGEGT. DNA of the CDR3: TGTGCCAGCAGCCCAAGGTTGGGGGCAGGGGATCCCGGGGCCAACGTCCTGACTTTC. Amino acid sequence: CASSPRLGAGDPGANVLTF.

This clone appeared many times. The CDR3 DNA reads TGTGCCAGCAGTTACGATCCATACCCACAGGGTACGCACAATGAGCAGTTCTTC. As protein: CASSYDPYPQGTHNEQFF. The chain is built from TRBV6-2 or TRBV6-3 and TRBJ2-1; possible D gene TRBD1, 6 bases. Germline V gene data show CDR1 as MNHEY and CDR2 as SVGEGT. The CDR3 has 18 amino acids. Trimming cost V 2 bases and J 5 bases, with 22 bases left between them.

The table lists this clone with a count of one. The chain carries TRBV5-8 and TRBJ2-2; 8 nucleotides align to TRBD1. There are 16 residues in the CDR3. The trim removed 4 bases at V and 3 bases at J, leaving 8 bases unmatched. The germline V gene has CDR1 SGHTS and CDR2 YDEGEE. The CDR3 DNA reads TGTGCCAGCAGCCTAAAAGGACAGGGTTACACCGGGGAGCTGTTTTTT. It translates to CASSLKGQGYTGELFF.

This chain uses TRBV3-1 (or the pseudogene TRBV3-2) with TRBJ2-5; D might be TRBD2 (5 bases). Between the trimmed V and J ends, which lost 0 bases and 1 base, there was a span of 12 bases. This CDR3 comprises 16 residues. The germline V gene has CDR1 LGHDT and CDR2 YNNKEL (reference sequence). The CDR3 loop reads CASSQETLAVQETQYF. The CDR3 DNA follows: TGTGCCAGCAGCCAAGAAACCCTAGCCGTCCAAGAGACCCAGTACTTC.

This sequence joins TRBV7-8 and TRBJ2-1; TRBD1 aligns across 7 bases. This CDR3 has 17 residues. Germline CDR1 SGHVS, CDR2 FQNEAQ. The trim removed 2 bases at V and 8 bases at J, leaving 15 bases unmatched. The CDR3 reads CASSLLQAGGIRDEQFF. The CDR3 coding sequence is TGTGCCAGCAGCTTACTTCAGGCAGGGGGAATTAGGGATGAGCAGTTCTTC.

This chain joins TRBV29-1 and TRBJ2-1; weak D call: TRBD2 (6 bases). V was cut by 8 bases and J by 0 bases, with 14 bases left in between. The CDR3 covers 14 residues. Germline V gene data show CDR1 as SQVTM and CDR2 as ANQGSEA. The CDR3 DNA reads as TGCAGCACCCTCGGAGGGATCTCCTACAATGAGCAGTTCTTC. It translates to CSTLGGISYNEQFF.

Notes on this clone: The junction does not match germline at one end; this may be a read error. The chain couples TRBV19 to TRBJ2-1; D is perhaps TRBD1 (5 bases). The germline V gene encodes CDR1 LNHDA and CDR2 SQIVND (reference sequence). This CDR3 is 16 amino acids long. CDR3 nucleotides: TGTGCCAGTAGTGTAGACTCAGGGAACTCCTACAATGAGCAGTTCTTC. Amino acid sequence: CASSVDSGNSYNEQFF. The full variable domain, rest sourced from reference TRBV19 and TRBJ2-1, is DGGITQSPKYLFRKEGQNVTLSCEQNLNHDAMYWYRQDPGQGLRLIYYSQIVNDFQKGDIAEGYSVSREKKESFPLTVTSAQKNPTAFYLCASSVDSGNSYNEQFFGPGTRLTVL.

V and J are TRBV7-9 and TRBJ2-2, with a weak D call TRBD1 (6 bases). The CDR3 has 17 amino acids. Germline CDR1 is SEHNR and CDR2 is FQNEAQ (reference sequence). Trimming cost V 4 bases and J 4 bases, with 19 bases left between them. Here the CDR3 reads CASSSDGGPLGTGELFF. CDR3 coding DNA: TGTGCCAGCAGCTCCGATGGGGGCCCCCTGGGCACCGGGGAGCTGTTTTTT.

V usage is TRBV6-1 and J usage is TRBJ1-2; D is undetermined. This CDR3 contains 14 residues. From germline, CDR1 is MNHNS and CDR2 SASEGT. The V end was cut by 1 base, the J end by 3 bases, with 9 bases between. CDR3 DNA sequence: TGTGCCAGCAGTGAAGGTGGCTTTTACTATGGCTACACCTTC. Translating gives CASSEGGFYYGYTF.

This chain links TRBV19 with TRBJ2-1; D unclear. Trimming stripped 0 bases from V and 0 bases from J, with 9 bases between. CDR1 and CDR2 (germline): LNHDA, SQIVND (reference sequence). The CDR3 is made up of 16 amino acids. The CDR3 loop reads CASSIDSLGSYNEQFF. In nucleotides, the CDR3 is TGTGCCAGTAGTATAGATTCCCTAGGCTCCTACAATGAGCAGTTCTTC. Variable domain in full (rest from reference TRBV19 and TRBJ2-1): DGGITQSPKYLFRKEGQNVTLSCEQNLNHDAMYWYRQDPGQGLRLIYYSQIVNDFQKGDIAEGYSVSREKKESFPLTVTSAQKNPTAFYLCASSIDSLGSYNEQFFGPGTRLTVL.

V and J are TRBV14 and TRBJ2-2; maybe TRBD2 (7 bases). Germline assignment: CDR1 SGHDN and CDR2 FVKESK. CDR3 length: 18 residues. Between the trimmed V and J ends, which lost 4 bases and 1 base, there was a span of 19 bases. The CDR3 spells CASSPQGLLAMNTGELFF. CDR3 DNA: TGTGCCAGCAGCCCTCAGGGGCTACTAGCGATGAACACCGGGGAGCTGTTTTTT.

The chain uses TRBV11-2 and TRBJ1-3; 7 positions agree with TRBD1. V was pared by 3 bases and J by 3 bases, with 2 bases of the junction left unmatched. Germline V lookup: CDR1 SGHAT, CDR2 FQNNGV. The CDR3 is 14 amino acids. CDR3 protein: CASSLRGLGNTIYF. The CDR3 DNA is TGTGCCAGCAGCTTGAGGGGGCTTGGAAACACCATATATTTT.

The chain recombines TRBV2 with TRBJ1-5; D remains ambiguous. The germline CDR1 and CDR2 sequences are SNHLY and FYNNEI. The V gene lost 6 bases and the J gene lost 6 bases, with 12 bases spanning the gap. CDR3 length equals 13 residues. The DNA for the CDR3 is TGTGCCAGCAGAACGGGTAGGCTTCAGCCCCAGCATTTT. Amino acids: CASRTGRLQPQHF.

The V gene is TRBV11-2, the J gene TRBJ1-1, with D hard to call. This CDR3 comprises 14 residues. The V and J ends lost 5 bases and 0 bases respectively, with 10 bases between them. Germline V gives CDR1 SGHAT, CDR2 FQNNGV. The chain's CDR3 is CASSPGGMNTEAFF. For the CDR3, the DNA is TGTGCCAGCAGCCCGGGCGGGATGAACACTGAAGCTTTCTTT.

J is TRBJ1-2 and V is TRBV19; a weak D match, TRBD1 (6 bases). Trimming removed 6 bases from V and 7 bases from J, with 18 bases in between. This CDR3 is 14 amino acids long. Germline CDR1 is LNHDA and CDR2 is SQIVND (reference sequence). CDR3 sequence reads: CASSPTGSRGGYTF. The CDR3 DNA is TGTGCCAGTAGCCCCACAGGGAGCAGAGGTGGCTACACCTTC.

This sequence joins TRBV2 and TRBJ1-1, with a tentative D call TRBD1 (6 bases). Per germline, CDR1 SNHLY and CDR2 FYNNEI. Trimming took off 5 bases at V and 0 bases at J, with 13 bases between the two ends. The CDR3 extends over 15 amino acids. The CDR3 is CASSRQTGMNTEAFF. The CDR3 nucleotides are TGTGCCAGCAGTCGCCAGACAGGCATGAACACTGAAGCTTTCTTT.